These 17 T cell receptor beta chains share one sample of origin, sequenced in a study of blood T cell repertoires in COVID-19. Assay: immunoSEQ multiplex PCR; the TCRdb copy retains only in-frame clones and omits some. The table has tens of thousands of clones, about 89% seen once; the top ten hold roughly 3.5%. Sample: peripheral blood. All receptors come from a woman in her seventies with acute or convalescent COVID-19.

Only one count was recorded for this clone. The CDR3 protein is CASSSRQGVYGYTF. The CDR3 coding sequence is TGTGCCAGTAGTTCAAGACAGGGCGTCTATGGCTACACCTTC. The chain combines TRBV19 with TRBJ1-2; TRBD1 aligns across 7 bases. Germline CDR1 and CDR2: LNHDA and SQIVND (reference sequence). This CDR3 has 14 amino acids. The J segment lost 4 bases and the V segment lost 5 bases, leaving 7 bases of the junction unmatched.

This clone was found a few times. V usage is TRBV3-1 (or the pseudogene TRBV3-2) and J usage is TRBJ1-1, with 9 nucleotides matching TRBD1. Trimming at V came to 1 base and at J to 11 bases, leaving 11 bases not matched to a gene. The CDR3 is 15 residues long. CDR1 is LGHDT, CDR2 YNNKEL, per germline (reference sequence). CDR3 sequence reads: CASSQAPTGGSRAFF. The CDR3 nucleotides are TGTGCCAGCAGCCAAGCACCGACAGGGGGGAGTCGGGCTTTCTTT.

V gene TRBV7-5 combines with J gene TRBJ2-2; TRBD2 was called by the table and not checked on the DNA. TRBV7-5 is tagged as a pseudogene. CDR3 length: 18 residues. CDR3 region: CVRSAKLSGGEKAGELFF. CDR3 nucleotides: TGTGTCAGAAGCGCCAAACTCAGCGGGGGGGAGAAGGCCGGGGAGCTGTTTTTT.

The CDR3: CASGVGPNQPQHF. CDR3 nucleotide sequence: TGTGCCAGCGGAGTTGGTCCCAATCAGCCCCAGCATTTT. The V call is TRBV5-6, the J call TRBJ1-5; D remains ambiguous. CDR3 size: 13 residues. V was pared by 7 bases and J by 3 bases, with 11 bases between. Germline values: CDR1 SGHDT, CDR2 YYEEEE.

To note about this clone: Different DNA sequences within this sample yield the same CDR3. The chain couples TRBV11-3 to TRBJ2-1; possible D gene TRBD1, 5 bases. With 0 bases removed from V and 2 bases from J, the gap between germline ends came to 8 bases. Per germline, CDR1 SGHNT and CDR2 YENEEA. This CDR3 spans 15 amino acids. The CDR3 nucleotides are TGTGCCAGCAGCTTAGACCAGGGCGCCTACAATGAGCAGTTCTTC. Translated, it gives CASSLDQGAYNEQFF.

The rearrangement uses TRBV28 and TRBJ1-2, with D possibly matching TRBD1 (5 bases). Germline lookup yields CDR1 MDHEN and CDR2 SYDVKM. CDR3 length equals 17 residues. Trimming cost V 3 bases and J 2 bases, with 19 bases left between them. The CDR3 DNA sequence: TGTGCCAGCAGTTTTAGGGGTGGGCGACAGCTGAACTATGGCTACACCTTC. Encoded protein: CASSFRGGRQLNYGYTF.

The genes are TRBV5-1 and TRBJ2-1, with 7 bases that match TRBD2. Germline-derived CDR1 and CDR2 are SGHRS and YFSETQ. Trimming took 4 bases from V and 5 from J; bases not matched to a gene: 6. CDR3 length: 14 residues. The CDR3 sequence: CASSSGLGHNEQFF. CDR3 nucleotides: TGCGCCAGCAGCAGCGGACTAGGTCACAATGAGCAGTTCTTC.

This chain uses TRBV7-2 with TRBJ2-1; 10 bases fit TRBD1. Unmatched junction bases numbered 10, after V lost 5 bases and J lost 15 bases. CDR3 size: 13 residues. Germline V lookup: CDR1 SGHTA, CDR2 FQGNSA. The CDR3: CASSSSGTGDVFF. The CDR3 DNA sequence: TGTGCCAGCAGCAGCTCCGGGACAGGGGATGTGTTCTTC.

The sample holds one count of this clone. The chain uses TRBV10-2 and TRBJ1-5, with TRBD1 as a possible D gene (6 bases). The V gene's germline CDR1 is WSHSY and CDR2 SAAADI. V shed 2 bases and J shed 3 bases, with 11 bases lying between them. The CDR3 has 15 amino acids. The CDR3 sequence is CASSELAGVNQPQHF. The CDR3 DNA is TGCGCCAGCAGTGAGCTGGCAGGGGTCAATCAGCCCCAGCATTTT.

This rearrangement joins TRBV28 to TRBJ2-1; D is uncertain. The V and J ends lost 4 bases and 1 base respectively, with 14 bases between them. CDR3 length: 16 residues. Germline V CDR1 and CDR2: MDHEN, SYDVKM. CDR3 region: CASSSSEPRSYNEQFF. DNA for the CDR3: TGTGCCAGCAGTTCCTCGGAGCCGCGGTCCTACAATGAGCAGTTCTTC. Based on the CDR3 plus reference TRBV28 and TRBJ2-1, the full variable domain is DVKVTQSSRYLVKRTGEKVFLECVQDMDHENMFWYRQDPGLGLRLIYFSYDVKMKEKGDIPEGYSVSREKKERFSLILESASTNQTSMYLCASSSSEPRSYNEQFFGPGTRLTVL.

V gene TRBV19 combines with J gene TRBJ1-5, with 7 bases aligning to TRBD1. The trim removed 9 bases at V and 7 bases at J, leaving 9 bases unmatched. The CDR3 runs to 13 residues. Germline V gene sequence: CDR1 LNHDA, CDR2 SQIVND (reference sequence). In DNA, the CDR3 is TGTGCCAGGACAGGGTTTTTCCAACAGCCCCAGCATTTT. This encodes CARTGFFQQPQHF. Based on the CDR3 plus reference TRBV19 and TRBJ1-5, the full variable domain is DGGITQSPKYLFRKEGQNVTLSCEQNLNHDAMYWYRQDPGQGLRLIYYSQIVNDFQKGDIAEGYSVSREKKESFPLTVTSAQKNPTAFYLCARTGFFQQPQHFGDGTRLSIL.

The V gene is TRBV11-1, the J gene TRBJ1-1; the D is unclear. V shed 5 bases and J shed 11 bases, with 18 bases lying between them. Germline values: CDR1 SGHAT, CDR2 FQDESV (reference sequence). The CDR3 loop spans 13 amino acids. The CDR3 loop reads CASSRTALSLAFF. CDR3 nucleotides: TGTGCCAGCAGCCGTACAGCACTCTCCTTGGCTTTCTTT.

The CDR3 region is CASRPSRGRTEAFF. In DNA form, the CDR3 reads TGTGCCAGCAGACCCTCCCGCGGGCGCACTGAAGCTTTCTTT. The J gene is TRBJ1-1, the V gene TRBV6-5; D gene ambiguous. V gave up 6 bases and J gave up 4 bases, with 15 bases separating them. This CDR3 spans 14 amino acids. CDR1 is MNHEY, CDR2 SVGAGI, per germline.

This clone was recorded only once. The chain links TRBV3-1 (or the pseudogene TRBV3-2) to TRBJ2-1; 12 bases are shared with TRBD2. Losses at the gene ends were 3 bases for V and 9 bases for J; bases not matched to a gene: 6. The CDR3 extends over 15 amino acids. From germline, CDR1 is LGHDT and CDR2 YNNKEL (reference sequence). CDR3 region: CASSQWTSGMSEQFF. As DNA, the CDR3 is TGTGCCAGCAGCCAGTGGACTAGCGGGATGTCTGAGCAGTTCTTC.

The chain couples TRBV7-8 to TRBJ2-7, with TRBD2 identical over 8 bases. V trimming: 2 bases; J trimming: 1 base; junction bases outside the gene matches: 4. The CDR3 is 15 residues long. Germline CDR1 and CDR2: SGHVS and FQNEAQ. CDR3 nucleotides: TGTGCCAGCAGCTTACAACTAGCGGATTCCTACGAGCAGTACTTC. This gives the protein CASSLQLADSYEQYF. Looking up the rest from reference TRBV7-8 and TRBJ2-7 gives the full variable domain: GAGVSQSPRYKVAKRGQDVALRCDPISGHVSLFWYQQALGQGPEFLTYFQNEAQLDKSGLPSDRFFAERPEGSVSTLKIQRTQQEDSAVYLCASSLQLADSYEQYFGPGTRLTVT.

V and J are TRBV7-2 and TRBJ1-1, with D unclear. CDR3 size: 12 residues. V lost 2 bases to trimming and J lost 6 bases, with 7 bases between them. The germline V gene encodes CDR1 SGHTA and CDR2 FQGNSA. In nucleotides, the CDR3 is TGTGCCAGCAGCTTACGAGTTGCTGAAGCTTTCTTT. It yields the protein CASSLRVAEAFF. Based on the CDR3 plus reference TRBV7-2 and TRBJ1-1, the full variable domain is GAGVSQSPSNKVTEKGKDVELRCDPISGHTALYWYRQSLGQGLEFLIYFQGNSAPDKSGLPSDRFSAERTGGSVSTLTIQRTQQEDSAVYLCASSLRVAEAFFGQGTRLTVV.

This sequence joins TRBV30 and TRBJ2-6, with TRBD1 as a possible D gene (6 bases). The germline V and J ends were trimmed by 2 bases and 0 bases, with 14 bases remaining between them. Germline values: CDR1 GTSNPN, CDR2 SVGIG (reference sequence). This CDR3 region has 17 residues. The CDR3 region is CAWSRDRMNSGANVLTF. In DNA form, the CDR3 reads TGTGCCTGGAGTCGTGACAGGATGAACTCTGGGGCCAACGTCCTGACTTTC.